This is a list of T cell receptor beta chains from one sample in a study of blood T cell repertoires in COVID-19. Clones were sequenced by immunoSEQ multiplex PCR, and TCRdb holds only the in-frame ones, with some missing. The sample has fewer than 200,000 clones, over 80% seen once. The material sequenced was peripheral blood. These receptors came from a man aged 25 to 40 with COVID-19, enrolled during active disease. Each CDR3 is given with its conserved first and last residue.

j_call	v_call	cdr3_aa
TRBJ2-7	TRBV25-1	CASSKLAGLGYEQYF
TRBJ2-3	TRBV5-1	CASNRQGASTDTQYF
TRBJ1-1	TRBV5-6	CASSAEQGATTEAFF
TRBJ1-1	TRBV25-1	CASSDTGAVNTEAFF
TRBJ1-1	TRBV4-3	CASRDQENTEAFF
TRBJ1-2	TRBV7-3	CASSPSGTVDGYTF
TRBJ2-7	TRBV4-2	CASSQDVAGSSYEQYF
TRBJ1-5	TRBV5-8	CASSRITGDASNQPQHF
TRBJ1-5	TRBV27	CASSFVGSGQPQHF
TRBJ1-3	TRBV27	CASSPRTSGNTIYF
TRBJ2-3	TRBV19	CASRNRDRGTDTQYF
TRBJ1-2	TRBV2	CAGEKENYGYTF
TRBJ2-7	TRBV3-1/TRBV3-2	CASSQVRDRPYEQYF
TRBJ1-3	TRBV11-2	CASSLPGSGNTIYF
TRBJ1-2	TRBV28	CASSKPTGNYGYTF
TRBJ2-7	TRBV24-1	CATSDETPQGARSYEQYF
TRBJ2-7	TRBV5-1	CASSVDALEQYF
TRBJ2-1	TRBV5-4	CASSFTGGNEQFF
TRBJ1-6	TRBV25-1	CASSEAQPTANNSPLHF
TRBJ2-5	TRBV24-1	CATRGGLAGETQYF
TRBJ2-7	TRBV5-1	CASSFAYSGTSGNEQYF
TRBJ2-3	TRBV21-1	CASSKSRTGGDTQYF
TRBJ2-5	TRBV7-6	CASRREMGGSQETQYF
TRBJ1-5	TRBV5-6	CASSFRLTGNQPQHF
TRBJ2-3	TRBV13	CASSLDSGGSKDTQYF
TRBJ1-1	TRBV18	CASSQDRPRVSVAFF
TRBJ1-2	TRBV5-4	CASRGNRGQNYGYTF